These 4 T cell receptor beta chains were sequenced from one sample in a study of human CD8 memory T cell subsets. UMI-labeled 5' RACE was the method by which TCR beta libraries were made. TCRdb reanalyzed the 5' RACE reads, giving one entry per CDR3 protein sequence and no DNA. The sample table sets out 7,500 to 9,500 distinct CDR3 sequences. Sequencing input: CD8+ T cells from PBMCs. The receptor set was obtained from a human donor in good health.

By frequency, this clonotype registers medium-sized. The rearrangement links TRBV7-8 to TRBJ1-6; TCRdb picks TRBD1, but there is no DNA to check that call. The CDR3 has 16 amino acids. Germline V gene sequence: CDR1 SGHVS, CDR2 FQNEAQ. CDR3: CASSLGGQGGSSPLHF. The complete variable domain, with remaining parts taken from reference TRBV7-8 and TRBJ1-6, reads GAGVSQSPRYKVAKRGQDVALRCDPISGHVSLFWYQQALGQGPEFLTYFQNEAQLDKSGLPSDRFFAERPEGSVSTLKIQRTQQEDSAVYLCASSLGGQGGSSPLHFGNGTRLTVT.

The CDR3 here is CASSFLDNEQFF. The chain uses TRBV5-1 and TRBJ2-1. Germline V lookup: CDR1 SGHRS, CDR2 YFSETQ. The CDR3 loop spans 12 amino acids.

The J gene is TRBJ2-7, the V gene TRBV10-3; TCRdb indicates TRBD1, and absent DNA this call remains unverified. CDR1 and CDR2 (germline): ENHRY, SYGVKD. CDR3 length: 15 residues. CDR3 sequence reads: CAISDSGTGYYEQYF.

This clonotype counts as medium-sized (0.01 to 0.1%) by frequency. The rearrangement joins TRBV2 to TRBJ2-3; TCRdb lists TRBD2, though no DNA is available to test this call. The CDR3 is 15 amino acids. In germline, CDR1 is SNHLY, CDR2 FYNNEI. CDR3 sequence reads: CASSELAGVIDTQYF.